This T cell receptor beta chain was obtained from a study of breast tumors, draining lymph nodes, adjacent tissues. Study-wide results and caveats: The data were judged consistent with most tumor T cells coming from lymph node and expanding in tumor. Tumor T cell lymph node origin was a supported hypothesis, not proven. Tumors had less TCR diversity than lymph nodes, more than nontumor tissue. Tumor and nontumor repertoires were significantly more similar in luminal-like than in basal-like breast cancer.

One entry per CDR3 protein results from TCRdb running MiXCR on the multiplex PCR reads. The repertoire consists of roughly 260,000 distinct CDR3 sequences, with under 35% occurring once and the leading ten covering about 1%. On this clonotype: The antigen remains unidentified.

Samples came from axillary lymph nodes draining the breast cancer. The junction had 5 bases not matched to a gene; V was cut back by 6 bases and J by 1 base. The CDR3 is made up of 15 amino acids. This TCR was recovered from a female donor with breast cancer. Some clones in this sample may be carry-over from other donors' samples. The specimen was axillary lymph node tissue. The rearrangement uses TRBV12-3 or TRBV12-4 and TRBJ2-5; 10 bases are a match to TRBD2. Here the CDR3 reads CASSVGLAAQETQYF. The CDR3 DNA is TGTGCCAGCAGCGTAGGACTAGCGGCCCAAGAGACCCAGTACTTC.